This T cell receptor beta chain was recorded in a study of T cell responses to AZD1222 COVID-19 vaccine. Study-wide results and limits: Among vaccine-associated CD4 TCRs, coverage spanned spike, with dominance at 160-218 and 743-854. Clonal diversity was possibly underestimated, and white British individuals and females predominated among donors. Baseline seropositivity characterized only a handful of AZD1222 recipients.

Notes on this clone: Its antigen remains unidentified.

The CDR3 has 16 amino acids. V trimming: 3 bases; J trimming: 4 bases; junction bases outside the gene matches: 5. In germline, CDR1 is SGHVS, CDR2 FQNEAQ. Clones were sequenced by immunoSEQ multiplex PCR, and TCRdb holds only the in-frame ones, with some missing. The sample records 140,000 to 150,000 clones, 85% to 95% being singletons. V usage is TRBV7-8 and J usage is TRBJ2-3; 12 nucleotides line up with TRBD2. Sequenced material: peripheral blood, taken on day 0 of AZD1222 vaccination. The source is an adult in good health. CDR3 residues: CASSFSSGGAADTQYF. CDR3 nucleotides: TGTGCCAGCAGCTTCTCTAGCGGGGGGGCCGCAGATACGCAGTATTTT.